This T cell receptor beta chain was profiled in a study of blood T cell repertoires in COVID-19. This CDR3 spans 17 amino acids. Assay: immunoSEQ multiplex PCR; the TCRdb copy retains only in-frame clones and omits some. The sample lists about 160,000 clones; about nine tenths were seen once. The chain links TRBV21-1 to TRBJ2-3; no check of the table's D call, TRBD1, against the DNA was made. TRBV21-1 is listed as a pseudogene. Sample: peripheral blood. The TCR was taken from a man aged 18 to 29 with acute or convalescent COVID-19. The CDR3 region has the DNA TGTGCCAGCAGCAAAGCCGGGACAGGGCACTACACAGATACGCAGTATTTT. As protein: CASSKAGTGHYTDTQYF.